This T cell receptor beta chain is from a study of shared clonotypes between healthy human individuals. Study overall: The donors, two women and a few men, were aged 18 to 49.

This table comes from immunoSEQ multiplex PCR, and its TCRdb copy is limited to in-frame clones, with some not included. The sample holds 85,000 to 100,000 clones, around two thirds seen once. As concerns this clone: The target antigen is unknown.

General study points: Collection of samples was limited to blood; tissue repertoires likely differ.

Germline values: CDR1 KGHSH, CDR2 LQKENI. CDR3 length equals 14 residues. Between the trimmed V and J ends, which lost 0 bases and 1 base, there was a span of 6 bases. The sequenced sample was memory CD8+ T cells sorted from blood. As to subset: CD45RO+ cells pooled with CCR7-negative TemRA cells. The sequence came from a man aged 30 to 45 in good health. This chain links TRBV18 with TRBJ1-1; no definite D call. The CDR3 coding sequence is TGTGCCAGCTCACCACCGGTAGCGAACACTGAAGCTTTCTTT. The encoded protein is CASSPPVANTEAFF.